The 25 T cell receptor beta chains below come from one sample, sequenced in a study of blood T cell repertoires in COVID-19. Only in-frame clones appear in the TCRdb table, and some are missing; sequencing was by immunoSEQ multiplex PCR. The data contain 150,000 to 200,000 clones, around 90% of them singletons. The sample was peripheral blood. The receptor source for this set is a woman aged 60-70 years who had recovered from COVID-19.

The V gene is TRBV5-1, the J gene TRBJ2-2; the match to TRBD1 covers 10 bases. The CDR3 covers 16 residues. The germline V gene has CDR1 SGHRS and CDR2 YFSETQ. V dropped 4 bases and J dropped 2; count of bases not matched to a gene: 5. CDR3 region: CASSLGTGDNTGELFF. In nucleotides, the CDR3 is TGCGCCAGCAGCCTCGGGACAGGGGATAACACCGGGGAGCTGTTTTTT.

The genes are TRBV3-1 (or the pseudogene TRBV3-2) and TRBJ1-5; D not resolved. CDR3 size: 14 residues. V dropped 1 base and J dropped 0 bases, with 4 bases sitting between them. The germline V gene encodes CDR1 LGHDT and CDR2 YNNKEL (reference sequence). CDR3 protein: CASSQGLSNQPQHF. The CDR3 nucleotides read TGTGCCAGCAGCCAAGGGCTTAGCAATCAGCCCCAGCATTTT.

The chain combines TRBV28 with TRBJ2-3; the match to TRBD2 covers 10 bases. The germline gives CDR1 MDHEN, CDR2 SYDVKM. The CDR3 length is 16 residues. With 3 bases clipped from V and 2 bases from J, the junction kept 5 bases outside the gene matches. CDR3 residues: CASSLSGGAVTDTQYF. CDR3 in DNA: TGTGCCAGCAGTTTGAGCGGGGGGGCTGTCACAGATACGCAGTATTTT.

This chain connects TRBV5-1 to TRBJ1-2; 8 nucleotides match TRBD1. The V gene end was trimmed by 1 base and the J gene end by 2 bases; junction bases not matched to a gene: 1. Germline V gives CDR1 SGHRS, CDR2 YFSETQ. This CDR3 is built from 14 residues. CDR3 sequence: CASSLTGGNYGYTF. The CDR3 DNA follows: TGCGCCAGCAGCTTGACAGGGGGGAACTATGGCTACACCTTC.

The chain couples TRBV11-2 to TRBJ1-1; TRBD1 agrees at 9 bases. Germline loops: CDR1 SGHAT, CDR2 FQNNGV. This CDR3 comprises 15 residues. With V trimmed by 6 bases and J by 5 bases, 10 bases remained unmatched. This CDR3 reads CASRDLGQGYTEAFF. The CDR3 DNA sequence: TGTGCCAGCAGGGACTTGGGACAGGGATATACTGAAGCTTTCTTT.

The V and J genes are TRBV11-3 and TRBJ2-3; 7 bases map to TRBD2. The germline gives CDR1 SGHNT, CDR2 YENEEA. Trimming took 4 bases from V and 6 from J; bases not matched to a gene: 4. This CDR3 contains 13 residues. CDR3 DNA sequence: TGTGCCAGCAGCTCCGGGAGGCTGGATACGCAGTATTTT. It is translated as CASSSGRLDTQYF.

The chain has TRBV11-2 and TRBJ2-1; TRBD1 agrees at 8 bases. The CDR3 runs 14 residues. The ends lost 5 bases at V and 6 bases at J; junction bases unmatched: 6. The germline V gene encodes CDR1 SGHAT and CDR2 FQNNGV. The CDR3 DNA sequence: TGTGCCAGCAGCCCCGGGGACAGGCGCAATGAGCAGTTCTTC. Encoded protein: CASSPGDRRNEQFF.

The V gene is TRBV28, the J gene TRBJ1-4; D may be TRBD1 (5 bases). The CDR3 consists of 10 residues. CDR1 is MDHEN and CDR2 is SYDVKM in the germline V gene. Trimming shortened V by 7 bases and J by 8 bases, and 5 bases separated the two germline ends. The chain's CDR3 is CASKGEKLFF. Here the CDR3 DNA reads TGTGCCAGCAAGGGGGAAAAACTGTTTTTT.

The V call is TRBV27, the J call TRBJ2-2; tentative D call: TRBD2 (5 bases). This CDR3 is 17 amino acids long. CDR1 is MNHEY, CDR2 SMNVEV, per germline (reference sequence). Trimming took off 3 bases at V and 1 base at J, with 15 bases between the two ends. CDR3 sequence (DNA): TGTGCCAGCAGTTTCCTCCGCGGGCTGAGGAACACCGGGGAGCTGTTTTTT. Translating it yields CASSFLRGLRNTGELFF.

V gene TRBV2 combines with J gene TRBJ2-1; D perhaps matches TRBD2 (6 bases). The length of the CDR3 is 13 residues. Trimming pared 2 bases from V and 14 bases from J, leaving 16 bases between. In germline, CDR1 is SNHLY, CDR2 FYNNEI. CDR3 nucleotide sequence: TGTGCCAGCAGTGAACGGGGCCCCCCGGGGGAGTTCTTC. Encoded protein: CASSERGPPGEFF.

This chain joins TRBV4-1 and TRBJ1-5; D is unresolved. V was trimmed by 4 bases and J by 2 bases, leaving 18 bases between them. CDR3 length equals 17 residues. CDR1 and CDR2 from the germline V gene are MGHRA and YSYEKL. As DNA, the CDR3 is TGCGCCAGCAGCCCCTTTTGGGGAGGGCAAGGCAATCAGCCCCAGCATTTT. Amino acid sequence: CASSPFWGGQGNQPQHF.

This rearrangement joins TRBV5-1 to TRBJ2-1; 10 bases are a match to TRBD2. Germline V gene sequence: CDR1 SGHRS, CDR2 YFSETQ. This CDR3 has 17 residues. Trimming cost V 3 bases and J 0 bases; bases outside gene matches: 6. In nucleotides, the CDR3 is TGCGCCAGCAGCTATAGCGGGGGGCTGAGCTCCTACAATGAGCAGTTCTTC. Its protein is CASSYSGGLSSYNEQFF. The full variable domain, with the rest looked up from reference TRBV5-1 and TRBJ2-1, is KAGVTQTPRYLIKTRGQQVTLSCSPISGHRSVSWYQQTPGQGLQFLFEYFSETQRNKGNFPGRFSGRQFSNSRSEMNVSTLELGDSALYLCASSYSGGLSSYNEQFFGPGTRLTVL.

CDR3 DNA sequence: TGTGCCAGCAGCCAAGACCCCGGTTACACTGAAGCTTTCTTT. Protein sequence: CASSQDPGYTEAFF. This chain joins TRBV4-2 and TRBJ1-1; D gene ambiguous. Germline V gives CDR1 LGHNA, CDR2 YNFKEQ. V dropped 0 bases and J dropped 3 bases, with 8 bases sitting between them. The CDR3 has 14 amino acids.

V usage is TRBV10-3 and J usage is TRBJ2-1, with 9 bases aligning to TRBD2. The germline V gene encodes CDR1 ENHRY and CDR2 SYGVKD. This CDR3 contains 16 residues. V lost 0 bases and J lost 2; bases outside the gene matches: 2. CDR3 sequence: CAISESGGGAYNEQFF. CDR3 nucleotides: TGTGCCATCAGTGAGTCAGGCGGGGGGGCCTACAATGAGCAGTTCTTC.

The chain's CDR3 is CASSPGLAGPQSSGANVLTF. Written as DNA, the CDR3 is TGTGCCAGCAGCCCTGGACTAGCGGGGCCACAGAGCTCTGGGGCCAACGTCCTGACTTTC. The chain joins TRBV3-1 (or the pseudogene TRBV3-2) to TRBJ2-6; 12 bases agree with TRBD2. Per the germline V gene, CDR1 is LGHDT and CDR2 is YNNKEL (reference sequence). This CDR3 comprises 20 residues. J was trimmed by 0 bases and V by 4 bases; bases with no gene match: 10.

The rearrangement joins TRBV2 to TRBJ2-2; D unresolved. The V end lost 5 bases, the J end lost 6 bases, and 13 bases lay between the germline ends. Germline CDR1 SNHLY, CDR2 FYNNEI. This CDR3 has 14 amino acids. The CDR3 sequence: CASSRRVQAGELFF. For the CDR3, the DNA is TGTGCCAGCAGTCGACGGGTCCAAGCCGGGGAGCTGTTTTTT. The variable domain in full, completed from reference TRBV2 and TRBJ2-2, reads EPEVTQTPSHQVTQMGQEVILRCVPISNHLYFYWYRQILGQKVEFLVSFYNNEISEKSEIFDDQFSVERPDGSNFTLKIRSTKLEDSAMYFCASSRRVQAGELFFGEGSRLTVL.

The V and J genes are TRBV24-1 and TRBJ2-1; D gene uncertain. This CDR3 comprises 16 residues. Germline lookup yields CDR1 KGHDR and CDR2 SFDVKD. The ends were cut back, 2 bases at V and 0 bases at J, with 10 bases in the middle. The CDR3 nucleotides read TGTGCCACCAGTGATTACGGCCCGGGCTCCTACAATGAGCAGTTCTTC. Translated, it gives CATSDYGPGSYNEQFF.

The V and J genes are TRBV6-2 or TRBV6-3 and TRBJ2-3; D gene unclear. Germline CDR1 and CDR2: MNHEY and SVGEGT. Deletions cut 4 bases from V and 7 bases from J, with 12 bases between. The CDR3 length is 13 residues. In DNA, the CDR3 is TGTGCCAGCAGTTTACGTCTCCTATATACGCAGTATTTT. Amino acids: CASSLRLLYTQYF.

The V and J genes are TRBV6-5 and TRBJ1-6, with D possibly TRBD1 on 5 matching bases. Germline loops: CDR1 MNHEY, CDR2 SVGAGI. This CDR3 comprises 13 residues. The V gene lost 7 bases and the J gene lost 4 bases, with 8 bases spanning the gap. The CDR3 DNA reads TGTGCCAGCAAGGACACTTATAATTCACCCCTCCACTTT. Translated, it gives CASKDTYNSPLHF.

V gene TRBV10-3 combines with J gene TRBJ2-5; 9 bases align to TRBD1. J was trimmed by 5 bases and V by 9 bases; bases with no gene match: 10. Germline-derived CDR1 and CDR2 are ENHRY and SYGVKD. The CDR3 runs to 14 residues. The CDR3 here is CAINPGQGSETQYF. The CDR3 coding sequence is TGTGCCATAAACCCGGGACAGGGAAGTGAGACCCAGTACTTC.

The CDR3 protein is CASSEAGGLYEQYF. In nucleotides, the CDR3 is TGTGCCAGCAGTGAAGCGGGGGGGCTGTACGAGCAGTACTTC. The chain couples TRBV25-1 to TRBJ2-7; 9 positions agree with TRBD2. The CDR3 length is 14 residues. V was clipped by 2 bases and J by 4 bases; unmatched bases: 3. Germline CDR1 and CDR2: MGHDK and SYGVNS.

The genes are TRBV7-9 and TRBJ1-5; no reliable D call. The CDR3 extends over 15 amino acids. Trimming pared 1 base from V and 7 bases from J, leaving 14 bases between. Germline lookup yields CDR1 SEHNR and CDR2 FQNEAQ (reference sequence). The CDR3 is CASSLGTGYDQPQHF. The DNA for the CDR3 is TGTGCCAGCAGCTTAGGAACCGGGTATGACCAGCCCCAGCATTTT. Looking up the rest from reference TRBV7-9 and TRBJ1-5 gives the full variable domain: DTGVSQNPRHKITKRGQNVTFRCDPISEHNRLYWYRQTLGQGPEFLTYFQNEAQLEKSRLLSDRFSAERPKGSFSTLEIQRTEQGDSAMYLCASSLGTGYDQPQHFGDGTRLSIL.

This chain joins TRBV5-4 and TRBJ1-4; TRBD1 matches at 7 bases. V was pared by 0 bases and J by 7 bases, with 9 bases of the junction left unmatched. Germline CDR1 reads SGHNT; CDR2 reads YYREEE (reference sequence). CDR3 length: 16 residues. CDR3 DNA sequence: TGTGCCAGCAGCTTGGCGGGGACAGTACAGGCTGAAAAACTGTTTTTT. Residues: CASSLAGTVQAEKLFF.

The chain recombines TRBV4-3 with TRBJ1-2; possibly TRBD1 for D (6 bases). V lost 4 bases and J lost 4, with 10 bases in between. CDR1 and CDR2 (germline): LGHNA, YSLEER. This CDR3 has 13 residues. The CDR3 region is CASSPDRSYGYTF. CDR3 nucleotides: TGCGCCAGCAGCCCGGACAGAAGCTATGGCTACACCTTC.

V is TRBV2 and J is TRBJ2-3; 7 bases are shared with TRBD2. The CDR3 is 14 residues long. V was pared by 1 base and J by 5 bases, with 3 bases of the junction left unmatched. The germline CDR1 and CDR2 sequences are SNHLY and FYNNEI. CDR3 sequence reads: CASSEGTRGDTQYF. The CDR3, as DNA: TGTGCCAGCAGTGAAGGGACTAGGGGAGATACGCAGTATTTT.